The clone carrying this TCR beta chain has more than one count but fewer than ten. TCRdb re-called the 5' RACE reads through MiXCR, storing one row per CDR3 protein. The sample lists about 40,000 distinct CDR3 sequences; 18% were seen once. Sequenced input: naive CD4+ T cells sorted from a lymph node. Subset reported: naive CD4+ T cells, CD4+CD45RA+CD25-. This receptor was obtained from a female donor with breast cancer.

The CDR3 DNA sequence: TGTGCCAGCAGCTCCCGGCGAGGGGGGGTCGAGCAGTTCTTC. Its translation is CASSSRRGGVEQFF. V and J are TRBV11-3 and TRBJ2-1; D possibly corresponds to TRBD2 (7 bases). V was cut by 4 bases and J by 10 bases, with 17 bases left in between. Germline assignment: CDR1 SGHNT and CDR2 YENEEA. The CDR3 runs 14 residues.